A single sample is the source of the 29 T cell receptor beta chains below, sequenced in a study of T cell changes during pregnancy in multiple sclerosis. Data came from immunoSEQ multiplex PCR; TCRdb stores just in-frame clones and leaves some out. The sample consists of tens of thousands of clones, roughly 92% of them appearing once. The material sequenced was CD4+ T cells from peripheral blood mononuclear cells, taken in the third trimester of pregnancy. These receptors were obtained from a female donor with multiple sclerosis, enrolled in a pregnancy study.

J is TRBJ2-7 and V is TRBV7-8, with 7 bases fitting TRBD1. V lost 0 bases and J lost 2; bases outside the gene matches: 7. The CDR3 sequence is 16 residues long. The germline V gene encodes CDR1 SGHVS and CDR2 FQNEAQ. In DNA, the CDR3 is TGTGCCAGCAGCTTAGCCTTGGGACAGAGGCCCTACGAGCAGTACTTC. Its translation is CASSLALGQRPYEQYF.

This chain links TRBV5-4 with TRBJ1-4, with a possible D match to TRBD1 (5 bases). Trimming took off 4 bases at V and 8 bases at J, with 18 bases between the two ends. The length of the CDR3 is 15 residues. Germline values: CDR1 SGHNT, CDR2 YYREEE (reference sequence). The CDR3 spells CASSADPQGYEKLFF. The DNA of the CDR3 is TGTGCCAGCAGCGCGGACCCCCAGGGCTACGAAAAACTGTTTTTT.

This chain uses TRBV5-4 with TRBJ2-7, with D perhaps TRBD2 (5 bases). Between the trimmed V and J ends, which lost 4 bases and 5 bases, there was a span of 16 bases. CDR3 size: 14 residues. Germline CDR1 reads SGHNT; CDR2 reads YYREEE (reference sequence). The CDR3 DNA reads TGTGCCAGCAGCCCGTCTAGAGGGCGCAACGAGCAGTACTTC. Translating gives CASSPSRGRNEQYF.

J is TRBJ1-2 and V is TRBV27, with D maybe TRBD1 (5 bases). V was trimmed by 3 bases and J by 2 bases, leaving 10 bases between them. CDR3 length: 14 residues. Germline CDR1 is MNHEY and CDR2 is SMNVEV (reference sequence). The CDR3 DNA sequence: TGTGCCAGCAGTTTGACAGCGCTAAACTATGGCTACACCTTC. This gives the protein CASSLTALNYGYTF.

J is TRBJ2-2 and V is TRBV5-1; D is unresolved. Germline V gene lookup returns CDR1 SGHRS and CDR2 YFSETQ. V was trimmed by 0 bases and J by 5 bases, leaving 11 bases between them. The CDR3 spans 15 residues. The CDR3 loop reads CASSLGIAATGELFF. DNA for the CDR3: TGCGCCAGCAGCTTGGGGATTGCGGCGACCGGGGAGCTGTTTTTT. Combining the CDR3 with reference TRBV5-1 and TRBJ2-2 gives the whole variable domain KAGVTQTPRYLIKTRGQQVTLSCSPISGHRSVSWYQQTPGQGLQFLFEYFSETQRNKGNFPGRFSGRQFSNSRSEMNVSTLELGDSALYLCASSLGIAATGELFFGEGSRLTVL.

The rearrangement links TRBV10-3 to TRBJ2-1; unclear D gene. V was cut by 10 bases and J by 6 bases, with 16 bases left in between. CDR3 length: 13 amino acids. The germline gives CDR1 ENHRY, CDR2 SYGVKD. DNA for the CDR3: TGTGCCACGCGATACGAGGCGGCCAATGAGCAGTTCTTC. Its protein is CATRYEAANEQFF.

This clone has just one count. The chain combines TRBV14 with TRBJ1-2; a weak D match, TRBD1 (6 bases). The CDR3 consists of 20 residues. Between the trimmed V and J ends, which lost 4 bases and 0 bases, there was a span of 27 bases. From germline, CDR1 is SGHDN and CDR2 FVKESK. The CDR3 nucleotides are TGTGCCAGCAGCCTTTCTTGGTTTAGTTGGACAGAGCCCACTAACTATGGCTACACCTTC. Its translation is CASSLSWFSWTEPTNYGYTF.

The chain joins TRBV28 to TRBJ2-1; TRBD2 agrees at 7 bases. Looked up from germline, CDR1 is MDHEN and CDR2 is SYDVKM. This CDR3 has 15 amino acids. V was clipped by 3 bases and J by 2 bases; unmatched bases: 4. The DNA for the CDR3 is TGTGCCAGCAGTTTGGCGGGAGATCCCTACAATGAGCAGTTCTTC. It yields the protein CASSLAGDPYNEQFF.

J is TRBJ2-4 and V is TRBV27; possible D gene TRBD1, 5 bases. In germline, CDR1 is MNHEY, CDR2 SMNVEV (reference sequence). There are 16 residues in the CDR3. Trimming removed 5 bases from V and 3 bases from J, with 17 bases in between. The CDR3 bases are TGTGCCAGCAGTCCCTTGACAGAATTCGTCAAAAACATTCAGTACTTC. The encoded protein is CASSPLTEFVKNIQYF.

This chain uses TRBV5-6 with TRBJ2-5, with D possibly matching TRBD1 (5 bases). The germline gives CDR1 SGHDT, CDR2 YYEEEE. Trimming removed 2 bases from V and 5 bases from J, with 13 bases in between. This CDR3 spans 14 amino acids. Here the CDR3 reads CASSFPQVRETQYF. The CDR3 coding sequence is TGTGCCAGCAGCTTCCCACAGGTGCGCGAGACCCAGTACTTC.

The DNA for the CDR3 is TGTGCCAGTAGTATCGGCAGTAGGACTAGCGGAGGGGGTGGGACCGGGGAGCTGTTTTTT. Residues: CASSIGSRTSGGGGTGELFF. This chain joins TRBV19 and TRBJ2-2, with 10 bases matching TRBD2. This CDR3 has 20 amino acids. V trimming: 3 bases; J trimming: 5 bases; junction bases outside the gene matches: 18. Germline assignment: CDR1 LNHDA and CDR2 SQIVND (reference sequence).

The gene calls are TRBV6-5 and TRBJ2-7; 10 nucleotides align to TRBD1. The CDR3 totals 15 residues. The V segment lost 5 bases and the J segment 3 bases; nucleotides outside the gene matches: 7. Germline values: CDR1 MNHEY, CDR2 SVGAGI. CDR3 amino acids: CASSKTGTGDYEQYF. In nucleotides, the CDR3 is TGTGCCAGCAGTAAAACCGGGACAGGGGACTACGAGCAGTACTTC.

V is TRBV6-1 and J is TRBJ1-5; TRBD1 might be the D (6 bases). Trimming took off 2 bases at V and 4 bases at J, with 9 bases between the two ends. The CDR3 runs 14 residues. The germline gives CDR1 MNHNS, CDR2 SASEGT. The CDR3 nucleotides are TGTGCCAGCAGTGAATTTACAGGGAATCAGCCCCAGCATTTT. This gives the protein CASSEFTGNQPQHF.

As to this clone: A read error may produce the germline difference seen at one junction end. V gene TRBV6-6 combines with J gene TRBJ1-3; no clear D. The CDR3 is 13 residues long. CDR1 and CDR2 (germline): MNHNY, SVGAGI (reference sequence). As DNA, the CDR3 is TGTGCCAGCAGTTACTCTTCTCAAACGGGGTATGCGTTT. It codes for CASSYSSQTGYAF.

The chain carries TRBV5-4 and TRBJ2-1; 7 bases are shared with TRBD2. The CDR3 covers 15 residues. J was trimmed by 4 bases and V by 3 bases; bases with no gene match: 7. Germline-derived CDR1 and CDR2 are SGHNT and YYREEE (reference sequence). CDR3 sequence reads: CASSSQLASYNEQFF. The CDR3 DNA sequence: TGTGCCAGCAGCTCTCAACTAGCGTCATACAATGAGCAGTTCTTC. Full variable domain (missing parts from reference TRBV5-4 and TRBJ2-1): ETGVTQSPTHLIKTRGQQVTLRCSSQSGHNTVSWYQQALGQGPQFIFQYYREEENGRGNFPPRFSGLQFPNYSSELNVNALELDDSALYLCASSSQLASYNEQFFGPGTRLTVL.

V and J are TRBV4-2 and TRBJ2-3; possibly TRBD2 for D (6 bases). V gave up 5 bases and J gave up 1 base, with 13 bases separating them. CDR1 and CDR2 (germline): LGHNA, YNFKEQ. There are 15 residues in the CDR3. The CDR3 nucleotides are TGTGCCAGCAGCTCGTCGGGAGAGGGCACAGATACGCAGTATTTT. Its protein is CASSSSGEGTDTQYF.

CDR3 protein: CSALLTGAYEQYF. CDR3 DNA sequence: TGCAGCGCCCTGTTGACAGGGGCGTACGAGCAGTACTTC. V is TRBV29-1 and J is TRBJ2-7, with 8 bases aligning to TRBD1. Germline V CDR1 and CDR2: SQVTM, ANQGSEA. V lost 7 bases and J lost 4; bases outside the gene matches: 9. CDR3 length: 13 amino acids.

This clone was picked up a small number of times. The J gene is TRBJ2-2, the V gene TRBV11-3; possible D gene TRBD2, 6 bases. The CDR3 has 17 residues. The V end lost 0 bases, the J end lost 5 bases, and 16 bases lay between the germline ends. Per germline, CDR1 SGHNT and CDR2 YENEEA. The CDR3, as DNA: TGTGCCAGCAGCTTAGATTCTCACAGGAGGGGAACCGGGGAGCTGTTTTTT. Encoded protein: CASSLDSHRRGTGELFF.

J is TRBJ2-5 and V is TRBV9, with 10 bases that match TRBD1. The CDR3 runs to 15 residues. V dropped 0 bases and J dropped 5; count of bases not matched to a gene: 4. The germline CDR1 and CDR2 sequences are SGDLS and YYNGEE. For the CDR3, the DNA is TGTGCCAGCAGCGTAGTGGGGACAGGGGACGAGACCCAGTACTTC. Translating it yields CASSVVGTGDETQYF.

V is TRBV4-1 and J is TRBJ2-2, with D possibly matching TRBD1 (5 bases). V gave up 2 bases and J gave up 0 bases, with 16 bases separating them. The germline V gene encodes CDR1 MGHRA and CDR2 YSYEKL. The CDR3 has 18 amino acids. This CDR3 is CASSQFPEGATNTGELFF. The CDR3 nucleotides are TGCGCCAGCAGCCAATTCCCCGAAGGGGCGACGAACACCGGGGAGCTGTTTTTT.

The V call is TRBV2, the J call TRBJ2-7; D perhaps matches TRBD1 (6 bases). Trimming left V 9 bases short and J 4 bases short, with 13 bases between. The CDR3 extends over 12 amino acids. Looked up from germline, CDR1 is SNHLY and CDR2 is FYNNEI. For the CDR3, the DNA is TGTGCCAGGCAGGGGACGGCATACGAGCAGTACTTC. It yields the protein CARQGTAYEQYF.

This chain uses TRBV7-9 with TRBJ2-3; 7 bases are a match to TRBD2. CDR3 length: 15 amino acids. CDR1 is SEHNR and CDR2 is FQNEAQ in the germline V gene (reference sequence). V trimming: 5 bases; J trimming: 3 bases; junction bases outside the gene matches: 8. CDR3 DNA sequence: TGTGCCAGCAGCCTCCCCGTGGGGGGGACAGATACGCAGTATTTT. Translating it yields CASSLPVGGTDTQYF.

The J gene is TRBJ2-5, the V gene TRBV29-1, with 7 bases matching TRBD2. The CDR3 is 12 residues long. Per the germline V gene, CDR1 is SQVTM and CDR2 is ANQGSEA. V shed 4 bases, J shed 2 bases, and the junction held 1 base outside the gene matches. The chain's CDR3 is CSVGSGQETQYF. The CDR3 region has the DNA TGCAGCGTTGGTAGCGGGCAAGAGACCCAGTACTTC. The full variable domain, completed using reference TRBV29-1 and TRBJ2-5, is SAVISQKPSRDICQRGTSLTIQCQVDSQVTMMFWYRQQPGQSLTLIATANQGSEATYESGFVIDKFPISRPNLTFSTLTVSNMSPEDSSIYLCSVGSGQETQYFGPGTRLLVL.

In DNA, the CDR3 is TGTGCCAGCAGCGTAGCTCAGACTAGCACAGATACGCAGTATTTT. Translating gives CASSVAQTSTDTQYF. This chain connects TRBV9 to TRBJ2-3, with no clear D. Trimming shortened V by 0 bases and J by 0 bases, and 8 bases separated the two germline ends. Germline assignment: CDR1 SGDLS and CDR2 YYNGEE. The CDR3 runs 15 residues.

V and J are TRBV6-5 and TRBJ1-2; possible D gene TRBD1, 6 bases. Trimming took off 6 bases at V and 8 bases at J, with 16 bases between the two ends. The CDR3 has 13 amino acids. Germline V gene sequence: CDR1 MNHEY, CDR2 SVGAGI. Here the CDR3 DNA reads TGTGCCAGCAGGCTGGACAGCTTATGGGGCTACACCTTC. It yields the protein CASRLDSLWGYTF.

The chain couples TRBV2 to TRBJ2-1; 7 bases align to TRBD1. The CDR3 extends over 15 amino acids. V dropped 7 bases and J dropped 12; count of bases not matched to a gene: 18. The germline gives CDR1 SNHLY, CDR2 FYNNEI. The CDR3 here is CASTRRQGQQRLQFF. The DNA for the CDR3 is TGTGCCAGCACAAGAAGACAGGGCCAACAGAGACTGCAGTTCTTC.

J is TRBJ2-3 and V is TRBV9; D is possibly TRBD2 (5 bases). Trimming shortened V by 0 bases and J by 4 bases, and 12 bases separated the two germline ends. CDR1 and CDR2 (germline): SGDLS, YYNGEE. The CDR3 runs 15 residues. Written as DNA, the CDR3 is TGTGCCAGCAGCGTAGAGTCGGGAAGGTCAGATACGCAGTATTTT. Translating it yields CASSVESGRSDTQYF. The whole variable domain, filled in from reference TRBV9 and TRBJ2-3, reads DSGVTQTPKHLITATGQRVTLRCSPRSGDLSVYWYQQSLDQGLQFLIQYYNGEERAKGNILERFSAQQFPDLHSELNLSSLELGDSALYFCASSVESGRSDTQYFGPGTRLTVL.

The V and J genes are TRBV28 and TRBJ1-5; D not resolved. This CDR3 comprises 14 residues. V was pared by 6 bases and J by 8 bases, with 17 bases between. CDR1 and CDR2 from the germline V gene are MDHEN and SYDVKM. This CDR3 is CASRKSQGVKPQHF. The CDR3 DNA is TGTGCCAGCAGGAAAAGCCAAGGAGTCAAGCCCCAGCATTTT.

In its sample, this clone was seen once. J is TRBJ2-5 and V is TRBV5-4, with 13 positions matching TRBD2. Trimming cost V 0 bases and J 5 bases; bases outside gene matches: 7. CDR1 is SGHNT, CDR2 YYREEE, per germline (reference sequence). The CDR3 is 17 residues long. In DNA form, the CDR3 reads TGTGCCAGCAGCTTGGGAACTAGCGGGAGGGCCGGGGAGACCCAGTACTTC. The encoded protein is CASSLGTSGRAGETQYF.